The 25 T cell receptor beta chains below were found in one sample sequenced in a study of blood T cell repertoires in COVID-19. The method was immunoSEQ multiplex PCR; TCRdb's version includes in-frame clones alone and lacks a portion of them. The sample contains just under 350,000 clones, around 91% of which appear only once. Sequencing was performed on peripheral blood. These receptor sequences come from a woman aged 18-35 years who had recovered from COVID-19.

V is TRBV10-1 and J is TRBJ1-1, with 11 positions matching TRBD1. Germline lookup yields CDR1 WNHNN and CDR2 SYGVQD (reference sequence). There are 14 residues in the CDR3. V gave up 5 bases and J gave up 8 bases; unmatched junction bases: 7. The DNA of the CDR3 is TGCGCCAGCAGTAATCGGACAGGGGGCTCCGAAGCTTTCTTT. This gives the protein CASSNRTGGSEAFF.

This chain joins TRBV29-1 and TRBJ2-1, with TRBD2 matching 14 bases. The CDR3 runs to 18 residues. Per germline, CDR1 SQVTM and CDR2 ANQGSEA. V shed 0 bases, J shed 8 bases, and the junction held 12 bases outside the gene matches. CDR3 sequence reads: CSVEDWGLAGAVGHEQFF. DNA for the CDR3: TGCAGCGTTGAAGATTGGGGACTAGCGGGAGCAGTCGGCCATGAGCAGTTCTTC.

In this sample, this clone turned up once. The V gene is TRBV27, the J gene TRBJ1-6; D ambiguous. The V end was cut by 3 bases, the J end by 8 bases, with 11 bases between. This CDR3 comprises 14 residues. Germline CDR1 MNHEY, CDR2 SMNVEV (reference sequence). CDR3 sequence reads: CASSFLRPDSPLHF. The CDR3 DNA sequence: TGTGCCAGCAGTTTCCTACGTCCGGATTCACCCCTCCACTTT.

The chain employs TRBV29-1 and TRBJ1-4, with D possibly TRBD1 on 5 matching bases. The ends were cut back, 4 bases at V and 4 bases at J, with 7 bases in the middle. The CDR3 spans 12 residues. Germline CDR1 SQVTM, CDR2 ANQGSEA. The CDR3 is CSVGQLNEKLFF. CDR3 coding DNA: TGCAGCGTTGGACAGCTTAATGAAAAACTGTTTTTT.

The chain uses TRBV11-3 and TRBJ2-1; 7 nucleotides agree with TRBD2. This CDR3 is built from 11 residues. J was trimmed by 10 bases and V by 5 bases; bases with no gene match: 2. CDR1 is SGHNT, CDR2 YENEEA, per germline. DNA of the CDR3: TGTGCCAGCAGCCCGCGGGAGGAGCAGTTCTTC. Residues: CASSPREEQFF.

The chain has TRBV6-2 or TRBV6-3 and TRBJ2-3, with 8 bases aligning to TRBD2. The CDR3 is 11 amino acids. Germline CDR1 and CDR2: MNHEY and SVGEGT. V shed 6 bases and J 9 bases; nucleotides not matched to a gene: 2. The CDR3 DNA is TGTGCCAGCAGCGGACTAGCAACGCAGTATTTT. Translated: CASSGLATQYF.

In its sample, this clone was seen once. CDR3 in amino acids: CSASNGRNTEAFF. In DNA, the CDR3 is TGCAGTGCTAGTAATGGGCGGAACACTGAAGCTTTCTTT. V is TRBV20-1 and J is TRBJ1-1, with no clear D. Germline CDR1 and CDR2: DFQATT and SNEGSKA (reference sequence). Trimming cost V 3 bases and J 1 base, with 9 bases left between them. The CDR3 length is 13 residues.

The V call is TRBV11-3, the J call TRBJ2-1; TRBD1 might be the D (6 bases). CDR1 is SGHNT, CDR2 YENEEA, per germline. Trimming stripped 4 bases from V and 4 bases from J, with 17 bases between. CDR3 size: 16 residues. The CDR3 reads CASSSRYREEYNEQFF. The CDR3 DNA reads TGTGCCAGCAGCTCGCGTTACAGGGAAGAATACAATGAGCAGTTCTTC.

The chain combines TRBV2 with TRBJ2-1; 8 positions match TRBD2. The CDR3 covers 16 residues. Germline loops: CDR1 SNHLY, CDR2 FYNNEI. The J segment lost 9 bases and the V segment lost 8 bases, leaving 18 bases of the junction unmatched. The CDR3 bases are TGTGCCAGCGACCGACCGGGACTAGGTTCTAATGGTGAGCAGTTCTTC. Amino acid sequence: CASDRPGLGSNGEQFF.

This clone was picked up one time. V and J are TRBV5-4 and TRBJ1-1, with TRBD1 matching 7 bases. The CDR3 has 14 residues. Germline CDR1 and CDR2: SGHNT and YYREEE (reference sequence). The ends lost 2 bases at V and 4 bases at J; junction bases unmatched: 5. CDR3 sequence: CASSLTTGATEAFF. The CDR3 bases are TGTGCCAGCAGCTTAACCACAGGGGCCACTGAAGCTTTCTTT. Full variable domain (outside the CDR3, taken from reference TRBV5-4 and TRBJ1-1): ETGVTQSPTHLIKTRGQQVTLRCSSQSGHNTVSWYQQALGQGPQFIFQYYREEENGRGNFPPRFSGLQFPNYSSELNVNALELDDSALYLCASSLTTGATEAFFGQGTRLTVV.

The V gene is TRBV14, the J gene TRBJ2-5, with a possible D match to TRBD1 (6 bases). From germline, CDR1 is SGHDN and CDR2 FVKESK. CDR3 length: 14 residues. Between the trimmed V and J ends, which lost 1 base and 1 base, there was a span of 7 bases. The CDR3 is CASSQVGAQETQYF. CDR3 DNA: TGTGCCAGCAGCCAAGTGGGGGCCCAAGAGACCCAGTACTTC. The complete variable domain, with remaining parts taken from reference TRBV14 and TRBJ2-5, reads EAGVTQFPSHSVIEKGQTVTLRCDPISGHDNLYWYRRVMGKEIKFLLHFVKESKQDESGMPNNRFLAERTGGTYSTLKVQPAELEDSGVYFCASSQVGAQETQYFGPGTRLLVL.

This clone has only one observation. The V call is TRBV5-6, the J call TRBJ1-2; 8 bases line up with TRBD1. Germline V gene sequence: CDR1 SGHDT, CDR2 YYEEEE. CDR3 length: 15 residues. J was trimmed by 2 bases and V by 3 bases; bases with no gene match: 6. In DNA, the CDR3 is TGTGCCAGCAGCTGGGGGACAGGCGGCAACTATGGCTACACCTTC. Protein: CASSWGTGGNYGYTF.

CDR3 nucleotides: TGTGCCAGCAGCCCGGCGGTGACAGGCGACACTGAAGCTTTCTTT. As protein: CASSPAVTGDTEAFF. This chain joins TRBV5-5 and TRBJ1-1; D may be TRBD1 (6 bases). The CDR3 spans 15 residues. Trimming removed 4 bases from V and 3 bases from J, with 16 bases in between. CDR1 is SGHKS and CDR2 is YYEKEE in the germline V gene (reference sequence).

The chain joins TRBV5-1 to TRBJ2-1; TRBD2 aligns across 14 bases. From germline, CDR1 is SGHRS and CDR2 YFSETQ. With 4 bases clipped from V and 9 bases from J, the junction kept 6 bases outside the gene matches. CDR3 length equals 15 residues. The CDR3 sequence: CASSGGLAGESEQFF. Here the CDR3 DNA reads TGCGCCAGCAGCGGGGGACTAGCGGGAGAGAGTGAGCAGTTCTTC. The complete variable domain, with remaining parts taken from reference TRBV5-1 and TRBJ2-1, reads KAGVTQTPRYLIKTRGQQVTLSCSPISGHRSVSWYQQTPGQGLQFLFEYFSETQRNKGNFPGRFSGRQFSNSRSEMNVSTLELGDSALYLCASSGGLAGESEQFFGPGTRLTVL.

CDR3 bases: TGTGCCAGCAGCTTCGGGTTCCGGGACAGTTATAATTCACCCCTCCACTTT. This codes for CASSFGFRDSYNSPLHF. The rearrangement joins TRBV7-2 to TRBJ1-6, with 7 bases lining up with TRBD1. Germline V gene data show CDR1 as SGHTA and CDR2 as FQGNSA. The V gene end was trimmed by 3 bases and the J gene end by 4 bases; junction bases not matched to a gene: 9. The CDR3 sequence is 17 residues long.

In its sample, this clone was seen a few times. The chain carries TRBV9 and TRBJ2-1; TRBD1 matches 9 bases. The CDR3 sequence is 14 residues long. Germline CDR1 and CDR2: SGDLS and YYNGEE. J lost 7 bases, V lost 4 bases, and 6 bases had no gene match. Here the CDR3 reads CASSTGTGSNEQFF. Written as DNA, the CDR3 is TGTGCCAGCAGCACCGGGACAGGGAGTAATGAGCAGTTCTTC.

The chain has TRBV5-5 and TRBJ2-7; 8 bases map to TRBD1. V lost 4 bases, J lost 3 bases, and 6 bases stayed unmatched. Germline V gene sequence: CDR1 SGHKS, CDR2 YYEKEE (reference sequence). The length of the CDR3 is 14 residues. CDR3 coding DNA: TGTGCCAGCAGCCCCGACAGGGGAAACTACGAGCAGTACGTC. Its translation: CASSPDRGNYEQYV.

The rearrangement uses TRBV30 and TRBJ2-1, with TRBD1 matching over 9 bases. Trimming cost V 3 bases and J 6 bases; bases outside gene matches: 6. Germline V CDR1 and CDR2: GTSNPN, SVGIG (reference sequence). The CDR3 is 14 residues long. CDR3 protein: CAWSSGTGFNEQFF. DNA of the CDR3: TGTGCCTGGAGCTCCGGGACAGGGTTCAATGAGCAGTTCTTC.

This clone was recorded only once. The J gene is TRBJ2-3, the V gene TRBV11-3; TRBD1 matches 12 bases. CDR1 SGHNT and CDR2 YENEEA come from the germline V gene. The CDR3 runs 19 residues. V lost 4 bases, J lost 1 base, and 12 bases stayed unmatched. CDR3 in amino acids: CASSSPRDRGRSGTDTQYF. As DNA, the CDR3 is TGTGCCAGCAGCTCGCCCCGGGACAGGGGGCGAAGTGGCACAGATACGCAGTATTTT.

This chain connects TRBV7-9 to TRBJ1-1; 7 bases line up with TRBD1. Germline V CDR1 and CDR2: SEHNR, FQNEAQ (reference sequence). With V trimmed by 5 bases and J by 8 bases, 8 bases remained unmatched. CDR3 length equals 13 residues. The CDR3 loop is CASSRTGLEEAFF. Here the CDR3 DNA reads TGTGCCAGCAGCCGGACAGGATTAGAAGAAGCTTTCTTT.

A single count supports this clone. This CDR3 reads CASSETGDAGYTF. The DNA of the CDR3 is TGTGCCAGCAGTGAAACAGGGGACGCTGGCTACACCTTC. The gene calls are TRBV25-1 and TRBJ1-2; TRBD1 matches 7 bases. The J segment lost 7 bases and the V segment lost 2 bases, leaving 4 bases of the junction unmatched. CDR3 length: 13 amino acids. Germline lookup yields CDR1 MGHDK and CDR2 SYGVNS.

The gene calls are TRBV6-2 or TRBV6-3 and TRBJ2-3, with D possibly being TRBD2 (7 bases). V was clipped by 2 bases and J by 4 bases, with 16 bases between them. Germline-derived CDR1 and CDR2 are MNHEY and SVGEGT. There are 16 residues in the CDR3. The CDR3, as DNA: TGTGCCAGCAGTTACCCCAGCGGAGGGGGGGCAGATACGCAGTATTTT. This translates into CASSYPSGGGADTQYF.

The V call is TRBV30, the J call TRBJ1-2; TRBD1 matches 7 bases. Trimming at V came to 0 bases and at J to 3 bases, leaving 7 bases not matched to a gene. Germline V lookup: CDR1 GTSNPN, CDR2 SVGIG (reference sequence). The CDR3 loop spans 15 amino acids. The CDR3 DNA sequence: TGTGCCTGGAGTGTACACACAGGGGTCGACTATGGCTACACCTTC. Protein: CAWSVHTGVDYGYTF.

The chain carries TRBV29-1 and TRBJ2-7; D possibly corresponds to TRBD1 (5 bases). Germline V lookup: CDR1 SQVTM, CDR2 ANQGSEA. CDR3 length: 12 amino acids. V lost 7 bases and J 2 bases, leaving 12 bases between the germline ends. CDR3 sequence reads: CSAKTDTYEQYV. The CDR3 DNA follows: TGCAGCGCCAAGACAGATACCTACGAGCAGTACGTC.

The chain joins TRBV6-5 to TRBJ1-6; D is perhaps TRBD1 (5 bases). CDR3 size: 15 residues. Trimming took off 5 bases at V and 5 bases at J, with 13 bases between the two ends. Germline CDR1 and CDR2: MNHEY and SVGAGI. Written as DNA, the CDR3 is TGTGCCAGCAGTCCCCACGACAGAGATAATTCACCCCTCCACTTT. This translates into CASSPHDRDNSPLHF.